This T cell receptor (beta chain) was recorded in a study of T-cell memory formation after mild COVID-19. Study details: The two donors had largely donor-specific TCR clusters. Overall study findings and caveats: CD4+ contracting clones were mainly CM and EM; CD8+ ones, EMRA. There was a balanced CD4/CD8 profile in clones contracting day 15 to 85, and later expanders leaned CD4+. Pre-infection memory held some responding clones, suggesting pre-existing cross-reactive T cells responded.

Germline CDR1 is MNHEY and CDR2 is SVGAGI. J was trimmed by 4 bases and V by 6 bases; bases with no gene match: 0. The CDR3 consists of 13 residues. This clonotype has ten or more counts. Its specificity is not known. In TCRdb, the 5' RACE reads were re-called with MiXCR into one record per CDR3 protein. This table has approximately 490,000 distinct CDR3 sequences, about a fifth appearing once. The receptor was derived from an adult woman who had mild COVID-19 (a few samples of this study predate the infection). Cell type and time point are not known. V gene TRBV6-5 combines with J gene TRBJ2-1, with 10 bases that match TRBD2. Sequences were obtained from PBMCs or a T cell subset sorted from them (not recorded which). The CDR3 DNA reads as TGTGCCAGCAGGACTAGCGGGTACAATGAGCAGTTCTTC. This sequence encodes CASRTSGYNEQFF.